The present T cell receptor (beta chain) was sequenced within a study of cytomegalovirus exposure and HLA in healthy donors. Study-level findings and limits: A missense DCLRE1C variant was associated with V- and J-gene trimming of TCR beta chains in a later analysis, and an independent cohort replicated the association.

13 Jbeta primers and 60 Vbeta primers were used for the PCR. Profiling relied on immunoSEQ multiplex PCR, and the TCRdb table lists in-frame clones only, not all of them. This sample has about 190,000 clones, with around 86% found just once. A single count supports this clone. Antigen: not known. Germline-derived CDR1 and CDR2 are SNHLY and FYNNEI. The trim removed 6 bases at V and 6 bases at J, leaving 9 bases unmatched. CDR3 size: 14 residues. The sequence was obtained from a man under 40 in good health and CMV-seronegative. This chain links TRBV2 with TRBJ2-5, with 8 bases that match TRBD1. Material: PBMCs. The CDR3: CASSGQGGLKTQYF. CDR3 nucleotides: TGTGCCAGCAGCGGACAGGGAGGTTTAAAGACCCAGTACTTC.